The entry that follows covers one T cell receptor beta chain sequence. This sample is part of a study of blood T cell repertoires in COVID-19. Overall study context: The cDNA or gDNA used as material had been derived from T cells, B-cell-depleted T cells, or PBMCs.

The germline gives CDR1 SGHAT, CDR2 FQNNGV. J was trimmed by 5 bases and V by 4 bases; bases with no gene match: 2. This CDR3 is built from 15 residues. Clones were sequenced by immunoSEQ multiplex PCR, and TCRdb holds only the in-frame ones, with some missing. The data contain approximately 350,000 clones, approximately 82% of them seen just once; the ten biggest clones take up about 2.7%. The receptor was derived from a man under 40 with active or convalescent COVID-19. The specimen was peripheral blood. V gene TRBV11-2 combines with J gene TRBJ2-3; 14 nucleotides align to TRBD2. The CDR3 spells CASSYGTSGRDTQYF. CDR3 nucleotide sequence: TGTGCCAGCAGCTACGGGACTAGCGGGAGAGATACGCAGTATTTT. The whole variable domain, remainder taken from reference TRBV11-2 and TRBJ2-3, is EAGVAQSPRYKIIEKRQSVAFWCNPISGHATLYWYQQILGQGPKLLIQFQNNGVVDDSQLPKDRFSAERLKGVDSTLKIQPAKLEDSAVYLCASSYGTSGRDTQYFGPGTRLTVL.